This T cell receptor (beta chain) originates from a study of shared clonotypes between healthy human individuals. Background on the study: CD4 naive cells filled three plates per donor, CD4 memory three, CD8 naive two and CD8 memory one.

This CDR3 contains 15 residues. The donors were all Caucasian adults (living in Nashville, Tennessee). Study results and caveats: What naive subsets generally showed was a larger estimated richness than memory subsets showed.

Under the authors' procedure: Junction-only sequences without quality scores were provided by ImmunoSEQ, so filtering was different. Generated by immunoSEQ multiplex PCR, the TCRdb table keeps only in-frame clones and is missing some. V and J calls and clone size are copied from that table; D and trimming were computed from the DNA. The sample consists of 2 million to 2.5 million clones, under 97% of them appearing once. Points on this clone: Its target is not known.

The rearrangement uses TRBV21-1 and TRBJ2-7; the D call TRBD2 from the table was never checked on the DNA. TRBV21-1 is a known pseudogene. Material for sequencing was naive CD4+ T cells sorted from blood. The sample's subset: CD45RA+ positively selected. The clonotype comes from a man aged 18-30 years in good health. Here the CDR3 reads CASSKAGDFAYEQYF. For the CDR3, the DNA is TGTGCCAGCAGCAAAGCCGGGGACTTCGCCTACGAGCAGTACTTC.